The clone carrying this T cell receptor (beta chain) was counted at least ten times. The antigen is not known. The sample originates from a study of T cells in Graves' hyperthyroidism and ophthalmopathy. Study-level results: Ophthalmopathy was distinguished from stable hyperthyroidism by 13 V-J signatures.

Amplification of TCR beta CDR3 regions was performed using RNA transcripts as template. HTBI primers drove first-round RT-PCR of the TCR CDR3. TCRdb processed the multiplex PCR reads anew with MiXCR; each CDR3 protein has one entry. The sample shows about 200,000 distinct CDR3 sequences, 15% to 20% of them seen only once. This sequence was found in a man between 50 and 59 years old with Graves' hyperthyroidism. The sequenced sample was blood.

The CDR3 region is CATNEGGVNTEAFF. CDR3 DNA: TGTGCCACCAACGAGGGCGGGGTGAACACTGAAGCTTTCTTT. This chain links TRBV2 with TRBJ1-1; D is unresolved. CDR1 and CDR2 (germline): SNHLY, FYNNEI. This CDR3 is built from 14 residues. The ends were cut back, 10 bases at V and 0 bases at J, with 15 bases in the middle.